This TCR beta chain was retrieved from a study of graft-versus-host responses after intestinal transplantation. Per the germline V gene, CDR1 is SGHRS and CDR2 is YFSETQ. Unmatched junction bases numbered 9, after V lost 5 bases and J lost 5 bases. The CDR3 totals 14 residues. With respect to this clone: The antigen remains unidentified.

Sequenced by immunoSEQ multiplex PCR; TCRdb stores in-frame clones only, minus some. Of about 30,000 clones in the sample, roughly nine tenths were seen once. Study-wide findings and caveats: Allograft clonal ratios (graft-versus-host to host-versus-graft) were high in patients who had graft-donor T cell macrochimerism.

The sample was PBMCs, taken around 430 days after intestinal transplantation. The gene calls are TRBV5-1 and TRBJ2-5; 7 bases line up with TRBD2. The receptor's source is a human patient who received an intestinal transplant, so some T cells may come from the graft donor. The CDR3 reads CASRPPGLSETQYF. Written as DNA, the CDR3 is TGCGCCAGCAGACCGCCGGGACTATCGGAGACCCAGTACTTC.